These T cell receptor beta chains were read from a single sample in a study of cytomegalovirus exposure and HLA in healthy donors. Only in-frame clones appear in the TCRdb table, and some are missing; sequencing was by immunoSEQ multiplex PCR. This sample has 80,000 to 100,000 clones, with approximately 91% found just once. The sample comprised PBMCs. The receptors shown here come from a young man in good health and CMV-seronegative. CDR3s include the opening cysteine and the closing phenylalanine or tryptophan. The order of the fields is J gene, D gene, clone size, V gene, CDR3 DNA, CDR3 protein. D genes are given only for firm matches. Only part of the rows carry a size: once, few, many, or a class if the clone is expanded.

>TRBJ1-2|.|.|TRBV9
TGTGCCAGCAGCGAAGAGGGGGTTCGGTATGGCTACACCTTC
CASSEEGVRYGYTF
>TRBJ1-5|TRBD1|.|TRBV2
TGTGCCAGCAGTGATATGACAGGGATCGGTCAGCCCCAGCATTTT
CASSDMTGIGQPQHF
>TRBJ1-2|TRBD1|.|TRBV5-1
TGCGCCAGCAGCTTGACTGGACAGGGAAGCGGCTACACCTTC
CASSLTGQGSGYTF
>TRBJ2-1|TRBD2|.|TRBV11-3
TGTGCCAGCAGCTATAGCGGGAGGGAGGAAGAGCAGTTCTTC
CASSYSGREEEQFF
>TRBJ2-7|TRBD2|.|TRBV28
TGTGCCAGCAGTCTAAATCTTAGCGGGAGGGAAGAATACGAGCAGTACTTC
CASSLNLSGREEYEQYF
>TRBJ2-3|TRBD2|.|TRBV7-2
TGTGCCAGCAGCCGAAAAGCGGGGGGCTCTAGCACAGATACGCAGTATTTT
CASSRKAGGSSTDTQYF
>TRBJ1-6|.|few|TRBV21-1
TGTGCCAGCAGCAAAACAGAAACTAATTCACCCCTCCACTTT
CASSKTETNSPLHF
>TRBJ2-7|TRBD2|.|TRBV7-2
TGTGCCAGCAGACTCAGCGGGGCCTACGAGCAGTACTTC
CASRLSGAYEQYF
>TRBJ1-2|.|.|TRBV6-5
TGTGCCAGCAGAGGGGTGAATAACTATGGCGGCTACACCTTC
CASRGVNNYGGYTF
>TRBJ2-5|TRBD1|.|TRBV10-3
TGTGCCATCAGTGAGCCCCCGACAGGGGCAGAGACCCAGTACTTC
CAISEPPTGAETQYF
>TRBJ2-2|.|.|TRBV29-1
TGCAGCGTTGCCAAGGAGGCGGGGAGGGGGACCGGGGAGCTGTTTTTT
CSVAKEAGRGTGELFF
>TRBJ2-1|.|.|TRBV28
TGTGCCAGCAGTTGGCTTCATGAGAGGCGTGCTTGGAATGAGCAGTTCTTC
CASSWLHERRAWNEQFF
>TRBJ1-2|.|.|TRBV5-1
TGCGCCAGCAGCTTGCTTCCCTCCCCTAACTATGGCTACACCTTC
CASSLLPSPNYGYTF
>TRBJ1-5|.|.|TRBV28
TGTGCCAGCAGTCTTATTTTTCAGGGGTCAGCTTCCCGTCAGCCCCAGCATTTT
CASSLIFQGSASRQPQHF
>TRBJ1-6|TRBD1|.|TRBV7-2
TGTGCCAGCAGCTTCAGGGGGCTAAATTCACCCCTCCACTTT
CASSFRGLNSPLHF